This T cell receptor beta chain was found in a study of T-cell memory formation after mild COVID-19. Across the whole study: TCR clusters largely stayed donor specific.

V dropped 7 bases and J dropped 1; count of bases not matched to a gene: 3. Germline CDR1 reads ENHRY; CDR2 reads SYGVKD. CDR3 length: 14 residues. Amplification by 5'RACE using constant-segment primers produced TCR alpha and TCR beta cDNA libraries that carried sample barcodes and UMIs. TCRdb re-derived calls from the 5' RACE reads in MiXCR, one entry per CDR3 protein. This table has fewer than 300,000 distinct CDR3 sequences, more than 15% appearing once. The table lists this clonotype with a few counts. The J gene is TRBJ2-4, the V gene TRBV10-3; 8 bases fit TRBD2. The sequenced sample was PBMCs or a T cell subset sorted from them (not recorded which). The receptor was isolated from a man younger than 30 who had mild COVID-19 (a few samples of this study predate the infection). Cell type and time point are not known. This CDR3 reads CAIKGGGAKNIQYF. CDR3 in DNA: TGTGCCATCAAGGGCGGGGGGGCCAAAAACATTCAGTACTTC.